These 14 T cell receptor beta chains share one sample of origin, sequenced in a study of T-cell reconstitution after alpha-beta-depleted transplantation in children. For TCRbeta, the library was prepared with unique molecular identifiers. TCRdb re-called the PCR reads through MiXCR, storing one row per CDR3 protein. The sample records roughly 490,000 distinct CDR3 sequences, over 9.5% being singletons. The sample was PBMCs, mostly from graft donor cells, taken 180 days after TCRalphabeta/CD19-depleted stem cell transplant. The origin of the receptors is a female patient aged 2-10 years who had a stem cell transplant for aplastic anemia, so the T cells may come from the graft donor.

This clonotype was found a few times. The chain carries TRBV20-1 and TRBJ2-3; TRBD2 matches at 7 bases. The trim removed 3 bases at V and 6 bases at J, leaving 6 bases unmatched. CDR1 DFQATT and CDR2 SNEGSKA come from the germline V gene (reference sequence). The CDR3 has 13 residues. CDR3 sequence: CSARFAGADTQYF. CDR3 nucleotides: TGCAGTGCTAGGTTTGCGGGAGCCGATACGCAGTATTTT.

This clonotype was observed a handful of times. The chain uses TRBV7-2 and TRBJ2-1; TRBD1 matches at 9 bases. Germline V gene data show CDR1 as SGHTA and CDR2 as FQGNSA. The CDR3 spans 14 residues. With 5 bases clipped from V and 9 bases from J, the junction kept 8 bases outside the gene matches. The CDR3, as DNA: TGTGCCAGCAGCCTCGGGACAGGGATGGGTGAGCAGTTCTTC. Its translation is CASSLGTGMGEQFF.

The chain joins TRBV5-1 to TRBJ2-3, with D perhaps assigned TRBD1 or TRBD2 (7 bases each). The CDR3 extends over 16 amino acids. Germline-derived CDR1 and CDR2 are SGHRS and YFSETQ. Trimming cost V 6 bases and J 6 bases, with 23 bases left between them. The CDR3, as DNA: TGCGCCAGCACCCTCCAAGGGGGCCGGCGGGGGGATACGCAGTATTTT. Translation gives CASTLQGGRRGDTQYF.

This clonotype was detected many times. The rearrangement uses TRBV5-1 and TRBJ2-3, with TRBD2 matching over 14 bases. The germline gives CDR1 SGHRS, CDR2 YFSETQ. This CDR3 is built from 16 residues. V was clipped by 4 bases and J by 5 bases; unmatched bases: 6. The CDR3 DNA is TGCGCCAGCAGCCATGGGACTAGCGGGAGTGTAGATACGCAGTATTTT. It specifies CASSHGTSGSVDTQYF.

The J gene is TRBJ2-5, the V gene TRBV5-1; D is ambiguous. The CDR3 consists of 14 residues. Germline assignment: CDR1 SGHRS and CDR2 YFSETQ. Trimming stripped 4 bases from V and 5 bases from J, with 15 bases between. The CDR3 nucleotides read TGCGCCAGCAGCGCGTCGACCAACTGGGAGACCCAGTACTTC. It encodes CASSASTNWETQYF.

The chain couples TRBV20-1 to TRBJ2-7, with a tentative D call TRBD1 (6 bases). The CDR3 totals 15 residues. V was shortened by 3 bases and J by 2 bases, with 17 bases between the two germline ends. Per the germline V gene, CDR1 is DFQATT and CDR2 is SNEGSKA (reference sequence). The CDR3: CSASDVQGRTYEQYF. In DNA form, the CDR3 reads TGCAGTGCTAGCGATGTACAGGGTCGTACCTACGAGCAGTACTTC.

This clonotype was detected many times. Here the CDR3 reads CASSLATGRYNEQFF. The CDR3 bases are TGCGCCAGCAGCTTGGCGACAGGGAGGTACAATGAGCAGTTCTTC. V and J are TRBV5-1 and TRBJ2-1, with a weak D call TRBD1 (7 bases). Germline V gene data show CDR1 as SGHRS and CDR2 as YFSETQ. This CDR3 spans 15 amino acids. V was shortened by 0 bases and J by 4 bases, with 11 bases between the two germline ends.

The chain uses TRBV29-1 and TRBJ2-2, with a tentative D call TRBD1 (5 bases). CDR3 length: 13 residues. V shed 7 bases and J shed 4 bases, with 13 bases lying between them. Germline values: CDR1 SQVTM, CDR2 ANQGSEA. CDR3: CSGRGRGTGELFF. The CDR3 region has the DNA TGCAGCGGAAGGGGCCGTGGCACCGGGGAGCTGTTTTTT.

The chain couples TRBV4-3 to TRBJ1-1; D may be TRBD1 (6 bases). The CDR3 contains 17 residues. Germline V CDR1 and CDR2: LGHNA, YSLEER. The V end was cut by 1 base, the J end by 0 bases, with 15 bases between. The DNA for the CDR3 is TGCGCCAGCAGCCAAGTGGTGGGGGCCCCGATGAACACTGAAGCTTTCTTT. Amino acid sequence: CASSQVVGAPMNTEAFF.

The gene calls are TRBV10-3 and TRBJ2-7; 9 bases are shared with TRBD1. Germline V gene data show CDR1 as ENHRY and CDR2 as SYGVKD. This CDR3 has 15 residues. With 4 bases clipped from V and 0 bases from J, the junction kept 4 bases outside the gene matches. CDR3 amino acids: CAISAGTGSSYEQYV. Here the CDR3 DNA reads TGTGCCATCAGTGCCGGGACAGGGAGCTCCTACGAGCAGTACGTC.

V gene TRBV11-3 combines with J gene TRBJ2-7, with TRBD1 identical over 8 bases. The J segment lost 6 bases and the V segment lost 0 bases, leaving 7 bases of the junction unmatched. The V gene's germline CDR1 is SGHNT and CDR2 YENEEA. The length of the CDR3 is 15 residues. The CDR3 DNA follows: TGTGCCAGCAGCTTAGAGGGGCAGGGGGCTGCCGAGCAGTACTTC. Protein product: CASSLEGQGAAEQYF.

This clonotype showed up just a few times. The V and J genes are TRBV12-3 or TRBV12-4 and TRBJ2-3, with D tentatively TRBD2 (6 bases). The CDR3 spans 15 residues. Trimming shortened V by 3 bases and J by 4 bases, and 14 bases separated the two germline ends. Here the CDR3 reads CASSFSGATADTQYF. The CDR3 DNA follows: TGTGCCAGCAGTTTCTCGGGAGCGACTGCAGATACGCAGTATTTT.

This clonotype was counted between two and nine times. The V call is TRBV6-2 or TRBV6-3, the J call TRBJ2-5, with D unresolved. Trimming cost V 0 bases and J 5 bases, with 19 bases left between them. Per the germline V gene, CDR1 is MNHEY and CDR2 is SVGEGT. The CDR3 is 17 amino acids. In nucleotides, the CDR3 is TGTGCCAGCAGTTACTCGGAGCAGGACGCCTATCGCGAGACCCAGTACTTC. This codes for CASSYSEQDAYRETQYF.

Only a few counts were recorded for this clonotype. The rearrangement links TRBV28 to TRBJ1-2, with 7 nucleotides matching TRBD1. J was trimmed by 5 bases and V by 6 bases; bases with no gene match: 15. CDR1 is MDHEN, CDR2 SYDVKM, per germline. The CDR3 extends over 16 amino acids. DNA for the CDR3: TGTGCCAGCAGAGCTCCCGGCGGGACAGTATGGTATGGCTACACCTTC. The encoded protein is CASRAPGGTVWYGYTF.